The 2 T cell receptor beta chains given below trace back to one sample, sequenced in a study of blood T cell repertoires in COVID-19. The assay was immunoSEQ multiplex PCR, and TCRdb's table has in-frame clones only and misses some. The sample gives about 74,000 clones, approximately 78% of which show up once; around a sixth is in the top ten. The material sequenced was peripheral blood. All receptors come from a human donor in a cohort sampled during active COVID-19.

This clone was detected only once. The chain recombines TRBV7-9 with TRBJ1-5, with D unclear. Trimming stripped 5 bases from V and 10 bases from J, with 9 bases between. Germline V gene sequence: CDR1 SEHNR, CDR2 FQNEAQ (reference sequence). CDR3 length equals 11 residues. CDR3 loop: CASSARGPQHF. In nucleotides, the CDR3 is TGTGCCAGCAGCGCCCGTGGCCCCCAGCATTTT.

This clone was seen just once. Written as DNA, the CDR3 is TGCAGCGACTTGACAGGGCAGTATGGCTACACCTTC. Its translation is CSDLTGQYGYTF. This rearrangement joins TRBV29-1 to TRBJ1-2, with 7 bases fitting TRBD1. The CDR3 has 12 residues. V trimming: 7 bases; J trimming: 5 bases; junction bases outside the gene matches: 7. Germline CDR1 and CDR2: SQVTM and ANQGSEA.